The 7 T cell receptor beta chains presented below share a single source sample, sequenced in a study of shared clonotypes between healthy human individuals. Generated by immunoSEQ multiplex PCR, the TCRdb table keeps only in-frame clones and is missing some. The data hold fewer than 550,000 clones, with roughly 85% observed a single time. Sequenced sample: PBMCs. The receptors stem from a woman aged 40 to 50 in good health. Some clones in this sample may be carry-over from other donors' samples.

The chain combines TRBV27 with TRBJ1-2; no firm D call. Trimming took off 6 bases at V and 3 bases at J, with 11 bases between the two ends. The CDR3 spans 13 residues. CDR1 MNHEY and CDR2 SMNVEV come from the germline V gene (reference sequence). The CDR3 nucleotides are TGTGCCAGCAGGGATAGACCAGACTATGGCTACACCTTC. Its translation is CASRDRPDYGYTF.

The chain recombines TRBV28 with TRBJ2-4; D is unresolved. Germline assignment: CDR1 MDHEN and CDR2 SYDVKM. The CDR3 totals 13 residues. The germline V and J ends were trimmed by 5 bases and 0 bases, with 5 bases remaining between them. In DNA, the CDR3 is TGTGCCAGCAGTCTTCTAGCCAAAAACATTCAGTACTTC. It specifies CASSLLAKNIQYF. The full variable domain, in which reference TRBV28 and TRBJ2-4 provide the parts outside the CDR3, is DVKVTQSSRYLVKRTGEKVFLECVQDMDHENMFWYRQDPGLGLRLIYFSYDVKMKEKGDIPEGYSVSREKKERFSLILESASTNQTSMYLCASSLLAKNIQYFGAGTRLSVL.

This clone was observed a few times. The J gene is TRBJ2-1, the V gene TRBV29-1; 7 bases map to TRBD1. The CDR3 covers 11 residues. Germline assignment: CDR1 SQVTM and CDR2 ANQGSEA. The V segment lost 5 bases and the J segment 7 bases; nucleotides outside the gene matches: 2. The CDR3 sequence: CSVRDRNEQFF. CDR3 nucleotide sequence: TGCAGCGTTCGGGACAGAAATGAGCAGTTCTTC.

The chain joins TRBV30 to TRBJ2-7, with D possibly called TRBD1 or TRBD2 (6 bases each). The germline CDR1 and CDR2 sequences are GTSNPN and SVGIG (reference sequence). Trimming removed 5 bases from V and 6 bases from J, with 11 bases in between. This CDR3 region has 11 residues. This CDR3 reads CAWQQGGEQYF. CDR3 DNA sequence: TGTGCCTGGCAACAGGGAGGCGAGCAGTACTTC. Together with reference TRBV30 and TRBJ2-7, the CDR3 gives the full variable domain: SQTIHQWPATLVQPVGSPLSLECTVEGTSNPNLYWYRQAAGRGLQLLFYSVGIGQISSEVPQNLSASRPQDRQFILSSKKLLLSDSGFYLCAWQQGGEQYFGPGTRLTVT.

This sequence joins TRBV19 and TRBJ2-6; D gene uncertain. V lost 4 bases and J 0 bases, leaving 10 bases between the germline ends. This CDR3 has 16 amino acids. Germline V lookup: CDR1 LNHDA, CDR2 SQIVND (reference sequence). As DNA, the CDR3 is TGTGCCAGTAGTAAAAATATACGCTCTGGGGCCAACGTCCTGACTTTC. It translates to CASSKNIRSGANVLTF.

The chain's CDR3 is CASSRTLDEQFF. The CDR3 region has the DNA TGTGCCAGCAGCAGAACCTTGGATGAGCAGTTCTTC. The chain combines TRBV11-2 with TRBJ2-1; no reliable D call. The CDR3 length is 12 residues. The V gene's germline CDR1 is SGHAT and CDR2 FQNNGV. V lost 5 bases to trimming and J lost 8 bases, with 10 bases between them.

This clone turned up a few times. This chain links TRBV27 with TRBJ2-5, with D possibly being TRBD1 or TRBD2 (5 bases each). The DNA end is more similar to TRBJ2-7, so the J call may be wrong. CDR1 and CDR2 (germline): MNHEY, SMNVEV (reference sequence). The CDR3 is 12 residues long. The CDR3 sequence: CASSFGTHEQYF. The DNA for the CDR3 is TGTGCCAGCAGTTTCGGGACCCACGAGCAGTACTTC.